These 2 T cell receptor beta chains originate from one sample sequenced in a study of T and B cells in COVID-19 patients. TRB rearrangements were amplified by multiplex PCR with BIOMED2 TRB-A/B primers. TCRdb passed the multiplex PCR reads through MiXCR, listing each CDR3 protein once. This repertoire shows around 16,000 distinct CDR3 sequences, about 30% found once; its top ten account for about 3%. From blood, about 250-550 ng of genomic DNA served as TRB template. Sequences were obtained from blood. The receptors were gathered from a human donor who had recovered from COVID-19.

The gene calls are TRBV5-1 and TRBJ2-5; 8 bases fit TRBD2. The germline gives CDR1 SGHRS, CDR2 YFSETQ. V gave up 2 bases and J gave up 2 bases; unmatched junction bases: 5. CDR3 size: 15 residues. The CDR3 DNA sequence: TGCGCCAGCAGCTTAGCGGGAGAGTTACAAGAGACCCAGTACTTC. Its protein is CASSLAGELQETQYF.

This clonotype was detected a few times. This chain uses TRBV7-6 with TRBJ2-2, with D hard to call. Trimming pared 6 bases from V and 6 bases from J, leaving 8 bases between. CDR1 is SGHVS and CDR2 is FNYEAQ in the germline V gene. CDR3 length equals 12 residues. This CDR3 reads CASSMGSGELFF. The CDR3 nucleotides are TGTGCCAGCAGTATGGGGTCCGGGGAGCTGTTTTTT.